This T cell receptor beta chain emerged from a study of shared clonotypes between healthy human individuals. The study's findings and limits: Sequencing depth was a factor that was expected to affect clonotype sharing among donors. Only blood was sampled; tissue repertoires likely differ.

As concerns this clone: No antigen is known for it.

The material for each subset, its genomic DNA, was split evenly across several immunoSEQ plates. Every unsorted PBMC PCR replicate was loaded with 250 to 300 ng DNA, 33,000 or so T cell genomes. The method was immunoSEQ multiplex PCR; TCRdb's version includes in-frame clones alone and lacks a portion of them. Of about 530,000 clones detected, roughly 79% appear once; the ten largest clones hold roughly an eighth. The sequenced material came from PBMCs. This TCR was recovered from a woman in her thirties or forties in good health. Some clones in this sample may be carry-over from other donors' samples.

The CDR3 DNA is TGTGCCAGCAACCGGGCACCTAGAGATACGCAGTATTTT. Translating it yields CASNRAPRDTQYF. The V gene is TRBV5-6, the J gene TRBJ2-3; D ambiguous. Trimming left V 6 bases short and J 5 bases short, with 13 bases between. Germline CDR1 is SGHDT and CDR2 is YYEEEE. The CDR3 covers 13 residues.